These 15 T cell receptor beta chains were sequenced from one sample in a study of regulatory T cells in long-lasting Graves disease. Time point reported: persistent/refractory GD, antithyroid drugs over 5 years with positive TRAb. The TCR library used RNA extracted from PBMCs. To make TCR beta libraries, researchers used iRepertoire HTBI primers and Arm-PCR of CDR3 regions. TCRdb independently ran MiXCR on the multiplex PCR reads; one entry per CDR3 protein. The sample consists of 700,000 or so distinct CDR3 sequences, 25% to 35% of them appearing once. The sequences come from peripheral blood mononuclear cells (PBMCs), collected when the disease was refractory, from a patient treated with antithyroid drugs. Receptors originate from a female donor with Graves disease.

This clonotype has ten or more counts. Written as DNA, the CDR3 is TGTGCCAGCAGTCTCCAACGGGCGGGAGCGGGGAATGAGCAGTTCTTC. It is translated as CASSLQRAGAGNEQFF. The rearrangement joins TRBV28 to TRBJ2-1; TRBD2 agrees at 7 bases. V dropped 5 bases and J dropped 7; count of bases not matched to a gene: 14. Germline V gives CDR1 MDHEN, CDR2 SYDVKM. This CDR3 has 16 amino acids.

This clonotype was counted at least ten times. The chain couples TRBV20-1 to TRBJ2-2; 8 nucleotides match TRBD1. The CDR3 spans 14 residues. The J segment lost 1 base and the V segment lost 6 bases, leaving 4 bases of the junction unmatched. The germline CDR1 and CDR2 sequences are DFQATT and SNEGSKA (reference sequence). This chain's CDR3 is CSASGTGNTGELFF. The CDR3 DNA sequence: TGCAGTGCCTCCGGGACAGGGAACACCGGGGAGCTGTTTTTT.

The V gene is TRBV2, the J gene TRBJ1-2; D may be TRBD1 (5 bases). In germline, CDR1 is SNHLY, CDR2 FYNNEI. The CDR3 totals 12 residues. V was shortened by 7 bases and J by 7 bases, with 13 bases between the two germline ends. CDR3 sequence (DNA): TGTGCCAGCACGGGGGGTGATGTTGGCTACACCTTC. Translated, it gives CASTGGDVGYTF.

The chain combines TRBV27 with TRBJ1-6; 11 positions match TRBD1. The junction had 5 bases not matched to a gene; V was cut back by 7 bases and J by 9 bases. CDR3 length: 14 residues. CDR1 is MNHEY, CDR2 SMNVEV, per germline (reference sequence). CDR3 region: CASTQDRGLSPLHF. DNA of the CDR3: TGTGCCAGCACCCAGGACAGGGGGCTTTCACCCCTCCACTTT.

J is TRBJ1-2 and V is TRBV27, with a weak D call TRBD1 (5 bases). V lost 1 base and J 1 base, leaving 10 bases between the germline ends. This CDR3 comprises 15 residues. Germline V CDR1 and CDR2: MNHEY, SMNVEV (reference sequence). The CDR3 DNA reads as TGTGCCAGCAGTTTATTTGGGGCGGATAACTATGGCTACACCTTC. This encodes CASSLFGADNYGYTF.

This clonotype was recorded at least ten times. The chain recombines TRBV30 with TRBJ1-2; D not certain. Germline V gives CDR1 GTSNPN, CDR2 SVGIG (reference sequence). The CDR3 runs 14 residues. V was trimmed by 2 bases and J by 2 bases, leaving 12 bases between them. The CDR3 DNA follows: TGTGCCTGGAGTCGGCAGGTAGACAACTATGGCTACACCTTC. This gives the protein CAWSRQVDNYGYTF.

J is TRBJ2-5 and V is TRBV6-1, with TRBD2 matching over 7 bases. J was trimmed by 3 bases and V by 4 bases; bases with no gene match: 8. The CDR3 loop spans 15 amino acids. Germline CDR1 is MNHNS and CDR2 is SASEGT. CDR3 sequence reads: CASSAAGRGKETQYF. The CDR3 nucleotides are TGTGCCAGCAGTGCGGCAGGGAGGGGAAAAGAGACCCAGTACTTC.

The J gene is TRBJ2-7, the V gene TRBV11-2, with D possibly TRBD1 on 6 matching bases. CDR3 length equals 14 residues. Germline V gene lookup returns CDR1 SGHAT and CDR2 FQNNGV. The V end was cut by 6 bases, the J end by 2 bases, with 14 bases between. This CDR3 is CASSPEGVTYEQYF. CDR3 nucleotides: TGTGCCAGCAGTCCAGAGGGGGTCACCTACGAGCAGTACTTC.

This clonotype was seen a handful of times. The rearrangement joins TRBV12-3 or TRBV12-4 to TRBJ2-7; D gene uncertain. Trimming removed 3 bases at V and 6 bases at J, with 15 bases between. The CDR3 is 14 amino acids. The CDR3 sequence: CASSFQPSGSEQYF. The CDR3 region has the DNA TGTGCCAGCAGTTTCCAGCCCTCCGGGTCCGAGCAGTACTTC.

This clonotype has more than one count but fewer than ten. The V and J genes are TRBV6-2 or TRBV6-3 and TRBJ1-1; no definite D call. Germline V gene lookup returns CDR1 MNHEY and CDR2 SVGEGT. V lost 5 bases and J lost 5, with 12 bases in between. The CDR3 consists of 13 residues. Here the CDR3 reads CASSEMLRTEAFF. CDR3 bases: TGTGCCAGCAGTGAAATGCTCAGGACTGAAGCTTTCTTT.

The table lists this clonotype with a few counts. V usage is TRBV19 and J usage is TRBJ2-7; D not certain. V lost 1 base and J 2 bases, leaving 3 bases between the germline ends. The CDR3 totals 12 residues. CDR1 is LNHDA and CDR2 is SQIVND in the germline V gene (reference sequence). The CDR3 region has the DNA TGTGCCAGTAGTATAGGTGCCTACGAGCAGTACTTC. It translates to CASSIGAYEQYF.

This clonotype was observed many times. This chain joins TRBV11-2 and TRBJ1-5; 10 nucleotides line up with TRBD1. The CDR3 extends over 15 amino acids. Germline V gene lookup returns CDR1 SGHAT and CDR2 FQNNGV. V dropped 5 bases and J dropped 7; count of bases not matched to a gene: 8. CDR3 sequence: CASSEGTGVKQPQHF. The CDR3 DNA sequence: TGTGCCAGCAGCGAAGGGACAGGGGTTAAGCAGCCCCAGCATTTT.

This clonotype was recorded a few times. This rearrangement joins TRBV30 to TRBJ1-1; 7 nucleotides line up with TRBD1. Germline CDR1 GTSNPN, CDR2 SVGIG (reference sequence). V was pared by 8 bases and J by 0 bases, with 6 bases of the junction left unmatched. This CDR3 comprises 13 residues. The CDR3 reads CARGGRLNTEAFF. CDR3 sequence (DNA): TGTGCCCGAGGGGGCAGATTGAACACTGAAGCTTTCTTT.

The chain couples TRBV6-1 to TRBJ1-2, with 8 bases matching TRBD1. Germline CDR1 MNHNS, CDR2 SASEGT. Germline trimming cut 6 bases from V and 1 base from J; bases unmatched to any gene: 7. This CDR3 is built from 15 residues. The CDR3 loop is CASSRGQGDNYGYTF. In nucleotides, the CDR3 is TGTGCCAGCAGCCGAGGACAGGGCGATAACTATGGCTACACCTTC.

This clonotype was detected only a few times. V gene TRBV5-6 combines with J gene TRBJ2-3; TRBD1 or TRBD2 may be the D gene (6 bases each). Trimming left V 6 bases short and J 4 bases short, with 15 bases between. The V gene's germline CDR1 is SGHDT and CDR2 YYEEEE. This CDR3 spans 14 amino acids. Here the CDR3 reads CASTYEGGPDTQYF. The CDR3 DNA follows: TGTGCCAGCACATACGAGGGGGGACCAGATACGCAGTATTTT.